This T cell receptor beta chain was obtained from a study of T cells in Graves' hyperthyroidism and ophthalmopathy. Notes on this clonotype: As yet, its antigen is unknown.

Regions amplified from RNA transcripts were the TCR beta CDR3 regions. First-round RT-PCR of the TCR CDR3 relied on the HTBI primer set. Via MiXCR, TCRdb re-called the multiplex PCR reads, giving one row per CDR3 protein. The sample lists about 840,000 distinct CDR3 sequences; roughly 40% were seen once. Study results and limitations: A model built on 13 V-J features separated ophthalmopathy from stable hyperthyroidism. With a median lead of around 5.9 months before onset, the model predicted ophthalmopathy.

Sample: blood. This TCR was recovered from a man aged 18 to 29 with Graves' hyperthyroidism.

CDR3 bases: TGTGCCAGCAGTTATTCCAGGCAGACCCGGTTGAAGACCCAGTACTTC. Translation gives CASSYSRQTRLKTQYF. J is TRBJ2-5 and V is TRBV9, with no clear D. Germline-derived CDR1 and CDR2 are SGDLS and YYNGEE. The V end was cut by 5 bases, the J end by 6 bases, with 23 bases between. The CDR3 contains 16 residues.